Listed here are 5 T cell receptor beta chains from one sample, sequenced in a study of cytomegalovirus exposure and HLA in healthy donors. Researchers ran the PCR with 60 Vbeta and 13 Jbeta primers. This table comes from immunoSEQ multiplex PCR, and its TCRdb copy is limited to in-frame clones, with some not included. The table lists some 90,000 clones, approximately 70% of them singletons. The sequencing sample was made of PBMCs. These receptors all come from a man aged 45-60 years in good health and CMV-seronegative.

V gene TRBV6-1 combines with J gene TRBJ2-2; D uncertain. The germline V gene has CDR1 MNHNS and CDR2 SASEGT. Trimming shortened V by 6 bases and J by 5 bases, and 7 bases separated the two germline ends. There are 12 residues in the CDR3. CDR3 in DNA: TGTGCCAGCAGCCGCGTGACCGGGGAGCTGTTTTTT. It specifies CASSRVTGELFF.

This chain joins TRBV18 and TRBJ2-4; 8 nucleotides match TRBD2. The CDR3 loop spans 17 amino acids. The V segment lost 2 bases and the J segment 3 bases; nucleotides outside the gene matches: 9. Germline assignment: CDR1 KGHSH and CDR2 LQKENI. The chain's CDR3 is CASSPIVTGGVKNIQYF. The CDR3 region has the DNA TGTGCCAGCTCACCAATAGTGACGGGAGGGGTCAAAAACATTCAGTACTTC.

The chain is built from TRBV13 and TRBJ2-7, with D hard to call. This CDR3 has 14 amino acids. V lost 5 bases to trimming and J lost 0 bases, with 11 bases between them. The germline V gene encodes CDR1 PRHDT and CDR2 FYEKMQ (reference sequence). The DNA for the CDR3 is TGTGCCAGCAGCCCCTCGGGTCCCTCCTACGAGCAGTACTTC. It codes for CASSPSGPSYEQYF.

The chain is built from TRBV27 and TRBJ2-1; TRBD2 matches at 9 bases. Looked up from germline, CDR1 is MNHEY and CDR2 is SMNVEV (reference sequence). The CDR3 totals 16 residues. V gave up 0 bases and J gave up 8 bases; unmatched junction bases: 8. Here the CDR3 reads CASSLSMREGVYEQFF. The CDR3 nucleotides are TGTGCCAGCAGTTTATCGATGCGGGAGGGCGTTTATGAGCAGTTCTTC.

V usage is TRBV7-6 and J usage is TRBJ2-1; a possible D gene is TRBD2 (6 bases). This CDR3 spans 15 amino acids. The germline V and J ends were trimmed by 1 base and 7 bases, with 14 bases remaining between them. Germline assignment: CDR1 SGHVS and CDR2 FNYEAQ. The CDR3 DNA reads as TGTGCCAGCAGCTTAGGCGGGGTTAATGCGAATGAGCAGTTCTTC. It encodes CASSLGGVNANEQFF.